The clone carrying this TCR beta chain was counted at least ten times. What it binds is not known. The data were obtained in a study of T-cell memory formation after mild COVID-19. Study information: Clusters of TCRs were largely donor specific. Findings and limits, study-wide: For contracting clones, CD4+ ones sat mainly in CM and EM, CD8+ in EMRA. Cross-reactive memory apparently joined, as some responding clones appeared in pre-infection memory.

The length of the CDR3 is 13 residues. Trimming left V 0 bases short and J 0 bases short, with 5 bases between. Per germline, CDR1 DFQATT and CDR2 SNEGSKA (reference sequence). The authors produced TCR alpha and TCR beta cDNA libraries with sample barcodes and UMIs by 5'RACE using constant-segment primers. Via MiXCR, TCRdb re-called the 5' RACE reads, giving one row per CDR3 protein. This table holds over 350,000 distinct CDR3 sequences, 16% found once. Input material: PBMCs or a T cell subset sorted from them (not recorded which). This rearrangement joins TRBV20-1 to TRBJ1-1; D call uncertain. The clonotype comes from a man aged 18 to 30 who had mild COVID-19 (a few samples of this study predate the infection). Cell type and time point are not known. The CDR3 DNA sequence: TGCAGTGCTAGAGAAGACCTGAACACTGAAGCTTTCTTT. This translates into CSAREDLNTEAFF.